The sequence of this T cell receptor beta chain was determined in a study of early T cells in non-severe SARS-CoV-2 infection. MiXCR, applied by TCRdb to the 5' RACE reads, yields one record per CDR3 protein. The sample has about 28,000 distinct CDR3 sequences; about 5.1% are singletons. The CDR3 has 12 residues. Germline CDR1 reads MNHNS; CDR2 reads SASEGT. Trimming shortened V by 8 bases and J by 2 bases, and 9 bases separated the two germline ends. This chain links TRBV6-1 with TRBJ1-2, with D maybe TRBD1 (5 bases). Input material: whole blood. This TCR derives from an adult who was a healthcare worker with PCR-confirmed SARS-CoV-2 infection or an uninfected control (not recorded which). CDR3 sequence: CASPGQNYGYTF. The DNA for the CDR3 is TGTGCCAGCCCGGGGCAGAACTATGGCTACACCTTC.